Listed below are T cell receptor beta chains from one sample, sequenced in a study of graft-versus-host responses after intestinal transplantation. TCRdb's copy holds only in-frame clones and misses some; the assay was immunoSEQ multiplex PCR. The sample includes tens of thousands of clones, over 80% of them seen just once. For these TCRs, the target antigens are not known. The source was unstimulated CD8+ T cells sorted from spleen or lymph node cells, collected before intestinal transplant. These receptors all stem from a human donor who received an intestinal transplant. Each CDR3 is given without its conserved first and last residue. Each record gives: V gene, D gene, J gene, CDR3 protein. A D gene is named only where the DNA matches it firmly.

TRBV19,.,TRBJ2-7,ASTVDFLGGYEQY
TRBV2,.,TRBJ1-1,ASSEPGATEAF
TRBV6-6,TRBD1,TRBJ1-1,ASRPSGGDGTEAF
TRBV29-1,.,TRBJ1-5,SVAAGLNQPQH
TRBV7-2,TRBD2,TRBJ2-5,ASSYWGLAGGPRETQY
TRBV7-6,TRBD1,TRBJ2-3,ASSFQVCPGTGNTDTQY
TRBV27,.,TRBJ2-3,ASRPSGEDTQY
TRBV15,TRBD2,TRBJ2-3,ATSRETSGPLLNTQY
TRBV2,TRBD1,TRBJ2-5,ASSEWEGQGARETQY
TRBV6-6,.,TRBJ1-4,ASSPLLNEKLF
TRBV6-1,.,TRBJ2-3,ASRTGADTQY
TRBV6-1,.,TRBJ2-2,ASSEKFNRDNGELF
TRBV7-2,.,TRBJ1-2,ASSSWFTGFEGYT
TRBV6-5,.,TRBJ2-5,ASSSDPQETQY
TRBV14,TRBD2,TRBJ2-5,ASSQGPGGWETQY
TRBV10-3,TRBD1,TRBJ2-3,AISEGQGAWTDTQY
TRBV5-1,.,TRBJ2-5,ASSLAGGGQVLGETQY
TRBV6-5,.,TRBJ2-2,ASSYTVLASTGELF
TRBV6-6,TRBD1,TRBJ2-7,ASSSGDSNFYEQY
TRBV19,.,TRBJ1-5,ASSIATRSNQPQH
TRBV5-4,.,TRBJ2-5,ASSFGVGAETQY
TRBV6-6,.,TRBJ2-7,ASSYSRAYEQY
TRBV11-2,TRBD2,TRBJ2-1,ASSIAGSYNEQF
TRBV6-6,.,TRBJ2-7,ASSYSKRALTYEQY
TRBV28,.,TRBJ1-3,ASSYDRRLNTIY
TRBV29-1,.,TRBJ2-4,SVETSSRGNIQY
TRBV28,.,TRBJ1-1,ASSLKGGAGTEAF
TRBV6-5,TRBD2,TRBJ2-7,ASSYPQTSGYEQY
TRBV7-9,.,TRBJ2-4,ASSLALRLTGNIQY
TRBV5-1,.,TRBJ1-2,ASRLVGDHYGYT
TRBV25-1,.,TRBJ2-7,ASNRQDCFYEQY
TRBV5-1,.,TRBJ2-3,ASSYSRIGTDTQY
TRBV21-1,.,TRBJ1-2,ASSKRGNGYT
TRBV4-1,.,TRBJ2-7,ASSQAGLYEQY
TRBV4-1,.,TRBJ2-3,ASSQTRTSDTQY
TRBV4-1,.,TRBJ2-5,ASSQVISFQETQY
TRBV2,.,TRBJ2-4,ASSDLPTDIIAKNIQY
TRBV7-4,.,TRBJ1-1,ASMDRMNTEAF